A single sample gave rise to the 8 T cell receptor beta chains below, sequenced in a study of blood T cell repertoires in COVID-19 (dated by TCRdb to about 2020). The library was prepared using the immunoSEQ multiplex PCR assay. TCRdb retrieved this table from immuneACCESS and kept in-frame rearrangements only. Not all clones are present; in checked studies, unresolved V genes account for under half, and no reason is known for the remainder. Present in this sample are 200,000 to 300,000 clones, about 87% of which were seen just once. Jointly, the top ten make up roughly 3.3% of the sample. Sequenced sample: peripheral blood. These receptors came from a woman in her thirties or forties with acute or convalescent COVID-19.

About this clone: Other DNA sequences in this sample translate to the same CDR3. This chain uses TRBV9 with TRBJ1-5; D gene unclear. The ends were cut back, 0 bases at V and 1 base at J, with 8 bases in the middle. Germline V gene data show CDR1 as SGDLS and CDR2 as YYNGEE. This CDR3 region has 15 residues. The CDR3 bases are TGTGCCAGCAGCGTAGGAACAGTCAGCAATCAGCCCCAGCATTTT. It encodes CASSVGTVSNQPQHF.

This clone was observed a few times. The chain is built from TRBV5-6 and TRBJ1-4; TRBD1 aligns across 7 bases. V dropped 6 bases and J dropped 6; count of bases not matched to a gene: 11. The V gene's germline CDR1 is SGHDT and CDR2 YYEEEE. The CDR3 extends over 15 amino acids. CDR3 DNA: TGTGCCAGCACCGCGGGGCCAGGGGGGTATGAAAAACTGTTTTTT. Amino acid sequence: CASTAGPGGYEKLFF.

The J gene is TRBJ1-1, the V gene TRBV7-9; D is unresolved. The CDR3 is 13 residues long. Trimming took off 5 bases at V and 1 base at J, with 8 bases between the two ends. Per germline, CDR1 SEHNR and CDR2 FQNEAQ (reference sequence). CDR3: CASSILRNTEAFF. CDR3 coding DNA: TGTGCCAGCAGCATTCTCAGGAACACTGAAGCTTTCTTT.

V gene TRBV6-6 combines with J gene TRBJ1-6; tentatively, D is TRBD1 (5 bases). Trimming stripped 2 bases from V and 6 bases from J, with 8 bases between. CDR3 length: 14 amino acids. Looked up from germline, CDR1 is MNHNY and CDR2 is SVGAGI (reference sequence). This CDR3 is CASSYQGFNSPLHF. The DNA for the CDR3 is TGTGCCAGCAGTTACCAGGGTTTTAATTCACCCCTCCACTTT.

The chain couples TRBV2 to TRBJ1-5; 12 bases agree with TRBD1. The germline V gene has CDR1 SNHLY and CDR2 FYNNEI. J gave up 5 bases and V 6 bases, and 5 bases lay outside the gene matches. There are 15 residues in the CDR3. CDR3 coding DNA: TGTGCCAGCAGCGGGACAGGGGGCTCGGATCAGCCCCAGCATTTT. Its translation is CASSGTGGSDQPQHF.

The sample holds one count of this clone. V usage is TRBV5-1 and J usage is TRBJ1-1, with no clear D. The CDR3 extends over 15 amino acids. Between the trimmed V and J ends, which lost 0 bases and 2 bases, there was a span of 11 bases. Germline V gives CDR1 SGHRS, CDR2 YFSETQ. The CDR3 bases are TGCGCCAGCAGCTTGGAGGGAGCCCCTAACACTGAAGCTTTCTTT. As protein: CASSLEGAPNTEAFF.

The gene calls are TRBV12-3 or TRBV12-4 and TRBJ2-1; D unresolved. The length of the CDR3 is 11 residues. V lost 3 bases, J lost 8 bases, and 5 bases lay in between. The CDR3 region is CASSFADEQFF. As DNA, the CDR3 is TGTGCCAGCAGTTTCGCAGATGAGCAGTTCTTC.

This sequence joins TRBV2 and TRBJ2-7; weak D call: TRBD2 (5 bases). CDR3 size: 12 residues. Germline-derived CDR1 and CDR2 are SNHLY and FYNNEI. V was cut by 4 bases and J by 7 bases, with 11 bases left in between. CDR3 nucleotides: TGTGCCAGCAGTGCCCAACCGGGGGAGCAGTACGTC. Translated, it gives CASSAQPGEQYV.